The subject of this entry is one T cell receptor beta chain. Authors' processing steps: Scientists estimated how many nucleated cells there were by amplifying reference gene primers. Sequencing used immunoSEQ multiplex PCR; TCRdb keeps in-frame clones, though not all of them. V and J calls and clone size are those listed in that table; D and trimming were worked out from the DNA. The sample has about 64,000 clones, about nine tenths seen once. The record originates from a study of blood T cell repertoires in COVID-19. Study as a whole: Acute and convalescent COVID-19 specimens originated in the United States, Italy and Spain. PBMCs, B-cell-depleted T cells, or T cells provided the cDNA or gDNA that made up the material.

The V end lost 0 bases, the J end lost 3 bases, and 14 bases lay between the germline ends. The CDR3 is made up of 16 amino acids. Germline loops: CDR1 SGHKS, CDR2 YYEKEE (reference sequence). The origin of this receptor is a man aged 50-59 years with active COVID-19. The chain uses TRBV5-5 and TRBJ2-3, with a tentative D call TRBD2 (7 bases). The sample consisted of peripheral blood. CDR3 sequence: CASSLDVGGPTDTQYF. The CDR3 bases are TGTGCCAGCAGCTTGGATGTGGGGGGGCCGACAGATACGCAGTATTTT.